What follows describes a single TCR beta chain. Antigen: not known. One entry per CDR3 protein results from TCRdb running MiXCR on the RACE reads. The sample has fewer than 500,000 distinct CDR3 sequences, approximately 4.4% seen once. This CDR3 contains 15 residues. Per germline, CDR1 LGHNA and CDR2 YSLEER. The trim removed 1 base at V and 5 bases at J, leaving 4 bases unmatched. The data are from a study of human T cells and chemical hapten exposure. Turning to the study itself: The study patch tested 0.01% DPC on the upper back and read results at 6 days. Study-level findings and limits: While controls formed fewer of them, expanded TCRs formed significantly more large CDR3 similarity clusters. The donors suffered from alopecia, so their immune response may not match that of healthy people.

Sample time point: patch test 1, 2 weeks after DPC sensitization. The treatment denotes: therapeutic diphenylcyclopropenone sensitization with weekly scalp DPC. The source of this sequence is a woman between 45 and 65 years old with alopecia areata. Some clones in this sample may be carry-over from other donors' samples. The sequences come from whole blood, collected in connection with sensitization to the hapten diphenylcyclopropenone (DPC). The chain employs TRBV4-3 and TRBJ2-7, with 11 bases lining up with TRBD1. The CDR3 here is CASSQGTGGKDEQYF. The CDR3 nucleotides are TGCGCCAGCAGCCAAGGGACAGGGGGCAAGGACGAGCAGTACTTC.